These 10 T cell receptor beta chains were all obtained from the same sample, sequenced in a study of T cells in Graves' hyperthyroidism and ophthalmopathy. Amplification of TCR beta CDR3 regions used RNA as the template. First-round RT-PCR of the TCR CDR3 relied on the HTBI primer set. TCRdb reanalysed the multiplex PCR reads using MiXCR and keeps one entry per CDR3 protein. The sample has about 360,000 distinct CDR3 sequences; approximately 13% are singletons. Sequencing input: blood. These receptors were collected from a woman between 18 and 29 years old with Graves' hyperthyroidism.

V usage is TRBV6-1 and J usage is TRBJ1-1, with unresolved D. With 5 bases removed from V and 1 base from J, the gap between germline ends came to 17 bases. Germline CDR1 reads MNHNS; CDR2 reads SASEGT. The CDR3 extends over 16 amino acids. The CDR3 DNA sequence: TGTGCCAGCAGTCCTCACCGAATCTTGGGGAACACTGAAGCTTTCTTT. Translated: CASSPHRILGNTEAFF.

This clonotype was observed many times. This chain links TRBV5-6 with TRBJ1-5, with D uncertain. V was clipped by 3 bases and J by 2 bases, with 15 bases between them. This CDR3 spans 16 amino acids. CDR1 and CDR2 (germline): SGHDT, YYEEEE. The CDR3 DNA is TGTGCCAGCAGCTCATATTCACTGGGTGGCAATCAGCCCCAGCATTTT. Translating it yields CASSSYSLGGNQPQHF.

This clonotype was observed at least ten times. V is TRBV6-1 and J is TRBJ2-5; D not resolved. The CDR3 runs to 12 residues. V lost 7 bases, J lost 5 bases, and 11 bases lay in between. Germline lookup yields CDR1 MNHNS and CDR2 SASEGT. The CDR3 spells CASNGYRETQYF. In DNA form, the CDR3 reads TGTGCCAGCAACGGCTATCGGGAGACCCAGTACTTC.

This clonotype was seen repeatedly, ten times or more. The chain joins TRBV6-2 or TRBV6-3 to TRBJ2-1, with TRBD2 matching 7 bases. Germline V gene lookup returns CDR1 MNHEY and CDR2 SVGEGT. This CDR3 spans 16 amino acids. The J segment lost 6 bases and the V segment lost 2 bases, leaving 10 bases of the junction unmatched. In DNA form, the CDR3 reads TGTGCCAGCAGTTACACCCGAAGACTAGCTCGCAATGAGCAGTTCTTC. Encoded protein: CASSYTRRLARNEQFF.

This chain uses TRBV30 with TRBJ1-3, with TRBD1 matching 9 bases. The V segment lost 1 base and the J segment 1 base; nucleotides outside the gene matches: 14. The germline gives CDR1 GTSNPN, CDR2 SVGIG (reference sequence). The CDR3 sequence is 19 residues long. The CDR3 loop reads CAWSATGTGTLTSGNTIYF. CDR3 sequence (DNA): TGTGCCTGGAGTGCCACCGGGACAGGGACCCTTACGTCTGGAAACACCATATATTTT. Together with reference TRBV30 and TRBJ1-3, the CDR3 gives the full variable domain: SQTIHQWPATLVQPVGSPLSLECTVEGTSNPNLYWYRQAAGRGLQLLFYSVGIGQISSEVPQNLSASRPQDRQFILSSKKLLLSDSGFYLCAWSATGTGTLTSGNTIYFGEGSWLTVV.

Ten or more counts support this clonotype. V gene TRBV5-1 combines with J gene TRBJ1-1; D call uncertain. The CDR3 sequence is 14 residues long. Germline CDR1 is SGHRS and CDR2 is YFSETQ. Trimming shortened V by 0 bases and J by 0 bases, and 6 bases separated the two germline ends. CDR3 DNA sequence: TGCGCCAGCAGCTTGGGACGGTTGAACACTGAAGCTTTCTTT. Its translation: CASSLGRLNTEAFF.

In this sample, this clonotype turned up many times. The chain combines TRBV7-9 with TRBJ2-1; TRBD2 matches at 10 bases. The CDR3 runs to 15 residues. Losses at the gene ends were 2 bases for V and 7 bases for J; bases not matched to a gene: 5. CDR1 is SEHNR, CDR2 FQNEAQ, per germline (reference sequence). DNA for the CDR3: TGTGCCAGCAGCTTACTAGCGGGAGTTGGTAATGAGCAGTTCTTC. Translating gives CASSLLAGVGNEQFF.

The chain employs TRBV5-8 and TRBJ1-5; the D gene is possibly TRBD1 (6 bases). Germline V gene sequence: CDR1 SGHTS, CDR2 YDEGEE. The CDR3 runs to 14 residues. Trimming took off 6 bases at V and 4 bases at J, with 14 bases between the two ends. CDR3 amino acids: CASTPRGANQPQHF. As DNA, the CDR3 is TGTGCCAGCACCCCAAGGGGGGCTAATCAGCCCCAGCATTTT.

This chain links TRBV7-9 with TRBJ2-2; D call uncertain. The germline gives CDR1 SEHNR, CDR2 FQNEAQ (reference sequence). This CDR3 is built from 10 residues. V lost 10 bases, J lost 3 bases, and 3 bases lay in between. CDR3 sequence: CAIHTGELFF. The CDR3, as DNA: TGTGCCATCCACACCGGGGAGCTGTTTTTT.

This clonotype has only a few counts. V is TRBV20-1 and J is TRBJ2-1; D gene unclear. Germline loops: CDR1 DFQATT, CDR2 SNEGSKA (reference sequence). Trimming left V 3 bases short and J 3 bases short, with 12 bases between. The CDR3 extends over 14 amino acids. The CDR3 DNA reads TGCAGTGCTAGTAATCCGGTTCTCTACAATGAGCAGTTCTTC. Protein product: CSASNPVLYNEQFF.